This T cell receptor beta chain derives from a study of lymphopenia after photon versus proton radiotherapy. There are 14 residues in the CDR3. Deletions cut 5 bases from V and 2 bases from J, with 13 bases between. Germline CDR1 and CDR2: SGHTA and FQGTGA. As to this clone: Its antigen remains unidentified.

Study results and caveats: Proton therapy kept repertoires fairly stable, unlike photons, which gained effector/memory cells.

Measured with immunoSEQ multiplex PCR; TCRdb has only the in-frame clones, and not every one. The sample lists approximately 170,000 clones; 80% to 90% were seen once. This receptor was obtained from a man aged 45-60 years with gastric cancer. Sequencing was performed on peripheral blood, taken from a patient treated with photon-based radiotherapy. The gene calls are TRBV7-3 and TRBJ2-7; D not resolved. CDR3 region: CASSRDDGTYEQYF. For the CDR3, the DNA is TGTGCCAGCAGCCGAGACGACGGAACCTACGAGCAGTACTTC.